What follows are 19 T cell receptor beta chains derived from one specimen sequenced in a study of T cells in women clearing cervical HPV infection. Libraries were prepared by immunoSEQ multiplex PCR; TCRdb keeps only in-frame clonotypes and omits some of them. The sample table includes some 15,000 clones. Material: blood buffy coat. The source is a woman aged 18 to 69 with a cervical HPV16 infection that either progressed to CIN3+ or cleared (not recorded which).

Concerning this clone: The read halts 3 residues ahead of the CDR3 end, with the missing end drawn from the germline J gene. The chain employs TRBV19 and TRBJ1-5, with 9 bases aligning to TRBD1. V gave up 6 bases and J gave up 0 bases; unmatched junction bases: 3. This CDR3 contains 15 residues. Germline V lookup: CDR1 LNHDA, CDR2 SQIVND (reference sequence). The CDR3 spells CASSDRGASNQPQHF. The sequenced part of the CDR3 DNA is TGTGCCAGTAGCGACAGGGGGGCTAGCAATCAGCCC.

Remarks on this clone: Read sequence stops 3 residues before the CDR3 end, and the germline J gene provides the missing end. The rearrangement joins TRBV6-4 to TRBJ1-2, with 9 bases identical to TRBD1. V dropped 4 bases and J dropped 2; count of bases not matched to a gene: 17. The CDR3 loop spans 19 amino acids. In germline, CDR1 is MRHNA, CDR2 SNTAGT. Incomplete CDR3 DNA: TGTGCCAGCAGTGCCTCCCCGGGACAGGGAGGGCCTGCGAACTATGGC. This gives the protein CASSASPGQGGPANYG. The CDR3 reads in full as CASSASPGQGGPANYGYTF.

A note on this clone: The observed sequence ends 3 residues before the CDR3 terminus, with the missing tail filled in from the germline J gene. V and J are TRBV5-4 and TRBJ1-6; TRBD1 aligns across 9 bases. J lost 5 bases, V lost 3 bases, and 0 bases had no gene match. The CDR3 runs to 14 residues. CDR1 and CDR2 (germline): SGHNT, YYREEE (reference sequence). The sequenced CDR3 bases are TGTGCCAGCAGCTGGGACAGGGATAATTCACCC. Amino acid sequence: CASSWDRDNSP. The CDR3 reads in full as CASSWDRDNSPLHF. Supplemented by reference TRBV5-4 and TRBJ1-6, the full variable domain reads ETGVTQSPTHLIKTRGQQVTLRCSSQSGHNTVSWYQQALGQGPQFIFQYYREEENGRGNFPPRFSGLQFPNYSSELNVNALELDDSALYLCASSWDRDNSPLHFGNGTRLTVT.

Points on this clone: Read coverage stops 3 residues before the CDR3 terminus; the germline J gene supplies the remainder. The rearrangement uses TRBV5-1 and TRBJ2-2, with D unresolved. Germline CDR1 and CDR2: SGHRS and YFSETQ. This CDR3 has 18 amino acids. V gave up 0 bases and J gave up 1 base, with 16 bases separating them. The CDR3 sequence: CASSLAIMSGLNTGELFF. The CDR3 bases that were read are TGCGCCAGCAGCTTGGCAATAATGTCTGGCCTGAACACCGGGGAG.

The sequenced part of the CDR3 DNA is TGCAGTGCTATAGTCAGGGCGTACGAG. Translation gives CSAIVRAYE. The entire CDR3 protein reads CSAIVRAYEQYF. The chain combines TRBV20-1 with TRBJ2-7; the D gene is possibly TRBD1 (5 bases). The read falls 3 residues short of the CDR3 end, and the missing part is taken from the germline J gene. This CDR3 is built from 12 residues. The germline CDR1 and CDR2 sequences are DFQATT and SNEGSKA (reference sequence). With 4 bases removed from V and 4 bases from J, the gap between germline ends came to 11 bases.

Comment on this clone: The read ends 3 residues shy of where the CDR3 ends; the end is completed using the germline J gene. This chain uses TRBV6-2 or TRBV6-3 with TRBJ2-5; 11 nucleotides agree with TRBD2. V lost 5 bases, J lost 5 bases, and 7 bases stayed unmatched. The CDR3 loop spans 15 amino acids. Germline V gives CDR1 MNHEY, CDR2 SVGEGT. CDR3 amino acids: CASSARTSGGETQYF. CDR3 DNA (partial): TGTGCCAGCAGTGCACGAACTAGCGGGGGTGAGACC.

Details on this clone: The read terminates 3 residues before the CDR3 end, so the remaining end is supplied by the germline J gene. The chain carries TRBV19 and TRBJ2-7; 9 nucleotides match TRBD2. Germline V CDR1 and CDR2: LNHDA, SQIVND (reference sequence). The J segment lost 3 bases and the V segment lost 3 bases, leaving 6 bases of the junction unmatched. The CDR3 runs 15 residues. The CDR3 DNA, read in part, is TGTGCCAGTAGTATCGCGGGGGGGGGTGACTACGAG. Translating it yields CASSIAGGGDYE. The CDR3, in full, reads CASSIAGGGDYEQYF.

Points on this clone: The CDR3 end is not reached by the read, which stops 3 residues before it; the germline J gene fills it in. The chain carries TRBV19 and TRBJ1-4, with D perhaps matching TRBD1 (5 bases). The CDR3 covers 17 residues. The germline V gene encodes CDR1 LNHDA and CDR2 SQIVND (reference sequence). V dropped 6 bases and J dropped 8 bases, with 25 bases sitting between them. CDR3 DNA (partial): TGTGCCAGTAGCCCCACGGGACTGCCCGGTTTTTGGGAAAAA. Translated, it gives CASSPTGLPGFWEK. The complete CDR3 sequence is CASSPTGLPGFWEKLFF.

As regards this clone: The CDR3 extends 3 residues past the end of the read, so its final part is completed from the germline J gene. The rearrangement uses TRBV28 and TRBJ1-5; possible D gene TRBD1, 6 bases. Trimming took off 2 bases at V and 3 bases at J, with 14 bases between the two ends. CDR1 and CDR2 (germline): MDHEN, SYDVKM. The CDR3 totals 16 residues. CDR3 DNA (partial): TGTGCCAGCAGTTTAGAATACAGGGAGTACAATCAGCCC. Translation: CASSLEYREYNQP. The whole CDR3 reads CASSLEYREYNQPQHF. Based on the CDR3 plus reference TRBV28 and TRBJ1-5, the full variable domain is DVKVTQSSRYLVKRTGEKVFLECVQDMDHENMFWYRQDPGLGLRLIYFSYDVKMKEKGDIPEGYSVSREKKERFSLILESASTNQTSMYLCASSLEYREYNQPQHFGDGTRLSIL.

A remark on this clone: The missing CDR3 end, 3 residues past where the read stops, is filled in from the germline J gene. The chain is built from TRBV5-1 and TRBJ2-2; TRBD2 matches at 7 bases. V shed 1 base, J shed 2 bases, and the junction held 5 bases outside the gene matches. The CDR3 runs to 16 residues. Germline V gene sequence: CDR1 SGHRS, CDR2 YFSETQ. CDR3 sequence: CASSLTAGTNTGELFF. CDR3 DNA (partial): TGCGCCAGCAGCTTGACAGCGGGGACTAACACCGGGGAG.

CDR3 loop: CSPDIGGGIYNEQFF. Incomplete CDR3 DNA: TGCAGTCCTGACATAGGGGGGGGCATCTACAATGAG. The rearrangement links TRBV20-1 to TRBJ2-1; tentative D call: TRBD2 (7 bases). The read gets to within 3 residues of the CDR3 end, and the germline J gene fills in the rest. V lost 8 bases, J lost 3 bases, and 20 bases lay in between. This CDR3 comprises 15 residues. Germline V gene data show CDR1 as DFQATT and CDR2 as SNEGSKA (reference sequence).

The DNA read from the CDR3 is TGTGCCAGCAGCCTCGGGGGTACCACAGGTCTGCACACTGAA. As protein: CASSLGGTTGLHTE. The CDR3 as a whole reads CASSLGGTTGLHTEAFF. The J gene is TRBJ1-1, the V gene TRBV4-2; maybe TRBD1 (5 bases). The observed sequence ends 3 residues before the CDR3 terminus, with the missing tail filled in from the germline J gene. This CDR3 spans 17 amino acids. Germline loops: CDR1 LGHNA, CDR2 YNFKEQ. With 4 bases removed from V and 3 bases from J, the gap between germline ends came to 21 bases.

As to this clone: The read falls 3 residues short of the CDR3 end, and the missing part is taken from the germline J gene. V usage is TRBV7-9 and J usage is TRBJ2-2, with 9 positions matching TRBD2. CDR1 and CDR2 from the germline V gene are SEHNR and FQNEAQ (reference sequence). The CDR3 runs to 15 residues. CDR3 protein: CASSSTAFSGGELFF. The sequenced CDR3 bases are TGTGCCAGCAGCTCGACGGCCTTTAGCGGGGGAGAG.

The CDR3: CASSLGQGGYRYEQYF. The part of the CDR3 DNA that was read is TGTGCCAGCAGTTTAGGGCAGGGGGGTTACCGTTACGAG. The chain carries TRBV12-3 or TRBV12-4 and TRBJ2-7, with TRBD1 as a possible D gene (7 bases). The missing CDR3 end, 3 residues past where the read stops, is filled in from the germline J gene. V was clipped by 1 base and J by 4 bases, with 17 bases between them. The length of the CDR3 is 16 residues.

As to this clone: The read ends 3 residues shy of where the CDR3 ends; the end is completed using the germline J gene. The chain couples TRBV30 to TRBJ2-5; D possibly corresponds to TRBD1 (5 bases). CDR1 is GTSNPN and CDR2 is SVGIG in the germline V gene (reference sequence). V was shortened by 1 base and J by 5 bases, with 20 bases between the two germline ends. This CDR3 contains 16 residues. The DNA read from the CDR3 is TGTGCCTGGAGTGATGGGATGGTCACAGGAATGGAGACC. Protein sequence: CAWSDGMVTGMET. The CDR3, in full, reads CAWSDGMVTGMETQYF. Full variable domain (outside the CDR3, taken from reference TRBV30 and TRBJ2-5): SQTIHQWPATLVQPVGSPLSLECTVEGTSNPNLYWYRQAAGRGLQLLFYSVGIGQISSEVPQNLSASRPQDRQFILSSKKLLLSDSGFYLCAWSDGMVTGMETQYFGPGTRLLVL.

On this clone: Read data end 3 residues before the CDR3 end; the end is taken from the germline J gene. J is TRBJ1-2 and V is TRBV11-2, with 9 bases that match TRBD1. Germline CDR1 is SGHAT and CDR2 is FQNNGV. CDR3 length equals 15 residues. With V trimmed by 4 bases and J by 6 bases, 9 bases remained unmatched. CDR3: CASSSYRGRLDGYTF. The DNA read from the CDR3 is TGTGCCAGCAGCTCCTACAGGGGGCGCTTAGATGGC.

A remark on this clone: The read ends 3 residues shy of where the CDR3 ends; the end is completed using the germline J gene. The chain uses TRBV4-2 and TRBJ2-5; 8 bases fit TRBD2. J gave up 0 bases and V 4 bases, and 10 bases lay outside the gene matches. The CDR3 runs 17 residues. Germline loops: CDR1 LGHNA, CDR2 YNFKEQ. The CDR3 loop is CASSLPGRGDYQETQYF. The sequenced part of the CDR3 DNA is TGTGCCAGCAGCCTCCCGGGGCGGGGGGATTACCAAGAGACC.

Note on this clone: The read stops 3 residues short of the end of the CDR3; the missing end is completed from the germline J gene. The gene calls are TRBV3-1 (or the pseudogene TRBV3-2) and TRBJ2-5; 11 positions match TRBD2. V dropped 3 bases and J dropped 1; count of bases not matched to a gene: 7. CDR3 size: 17 residues. Germline CDR1 is LGHDT and CDR2 is YNNKEL (reference sequence). The DNA read from the CDR3 is TGTGCCAGCAGCCAGAACTTAGCGGGGGGGGGCCAAGAGACC. Translation gives CASSQNLAGGGQET. The full CDR3 protein reads CASSQNLAGGGQETQYF.

About this clone itself: Coverage ceases 3 residues before the CDR3 finishes, and the germline J gene fills in the end. This chain connects TRBV2 to TRBJ2-5, with 13 bases that match TRBD2. With V trimmed by 1 base and J by 3 bases, 2 bases remained unmatched. The CDR3 loop spans 16 amino acids. Germline V CDR1 and CDR2: SNHLY, FYNNEI. The CDR3 is CASSEDTSGGEETQYF. Incomplete CDR3 DNA: TGTGCCAGCAGTGAAGATACTAGCGGGGGGGAAGAGACC.